Sequencing of this T cell receptor (beta chain) was carried out in a study of Ad26.COV2.S vaccination and SARS-CoV-2 variants. Study-wide context: Doses of Ad26.COV2.S were injected into muscle once or twice, 56 days apart. General study results and limits: Researchers reported similar non-spike TCR breadth in vaccine and placebo recipients.

This clone turned up a few times. Its antigen is still unknown. The V gene lost 5 bases and the J gene lost 3 bases, with 14 bases spanning the gap. This CDR3 is 14 amino acids long. Per the germline V gene, CDR1 is LNHDA and CDR2 is SQIVND (reference sequence). Repertoires were generated with immunoSEQ multiplex PCR, while TCRdb's copy carries only in-frame clones and drops some. The sample carries hundreds of thousands of clones, 70% to 90% recorded once. Treatment indicated: some 20 received Ad26.COV2.S at low or high dose, single or two shots; about 5 received placebo; per-sample allocation not given. Following the first vaccine or placebo injection, samples were taken on day 63. Spike of the Wuhan-strain SARS-CoV-2 was expressed by an Ad26 vector, which formed the vaccine.

The chain links TRBV19 to TRBJ2-7; D gene uncertain. Sequencing used peripheral blood, obtained in a trial of Ad26.COV2.S vaccine versus placebo. The clonotype comes from a person between 18 and 60 years old who received the Ad26.COV2.S COVID-19 vaccine or a placebo. CDR3 sequence: CASSSRLVNYEQYF. The CDR3 DNA is TGTGCCAGTAGTTCCCGTTTGGTAAACTACGAGCAGTACTTC.